This T cell receptor beta chain was sequenced during a study of CD8 T cells in ankylosing spondylitis (dated by TCRdb to the late 2010s). About the study as a whole: The study set out to find disease-linked TCR variants by profiling T cell receptor beta repertoires in ankylosing spondylitis patients and healthy donors. The full study cohort was made up of about 24 ankylosing spondylitis patients and 95 to 130 healthy donors. Peripheral blood was sampled, and synovial fluid was additionally collected from ankylosing spondylitis patients. Overall study results and their limits: Some motif variants had previously been reported in the synovial fluid and blood of reactive arthritis patients, which suggests shared mechanisms of disease initiation. The disease-linked clones had a CD8+ phenotype and were found at relatively low frequencies in peripheral blood. Blood from ankylosing spondylitis patients appeared to be characterized by a TCR beta motif composed of eight highly homologous amino acid variants. According to the report, matched synovial fluid samples from ankylosing spondylitis patients were significantly enriched for the disease-linked clones.

The sequencer was an Illumina HiSeq 2500. Quantitative 5'-RACE with molecular barcodes was the method used to prepare the TCR beta libraries. In the source study's methods: A new computational method, built on a probabilistic model of VDJ rearrangement, was used to identify disease-linked TCR variants. The public reads were run again by TCRdb, first through fastp at Q25 and then through MiXCR, and only productive beta chains were kept. Every CDR3 protein is listed once, alongside the most common genes and DNA of its rows. TCRdb's processing, not the authors' own work, is the source of the V and J calls. This sample comprises some 120,000 distinct CDR3 sequences, approximately 14% of them detected only once. The ten largest make up under 3% of the sample. Spanning cysteine to phenylalanine, the CDR3 consists of 18 amino acids. Solely the CDR3 DNA is kept, with 54 bases framed from the first base. In the germline V gene (reference sequence), CDR1 corresponds to DFQATT and CDR2 to SNEGSKA. Trimming takes 5 bases off V and 2 bases off J; junction bases not matched to a gene: 18.

This clonotype occurred many times. Which antigen it targets is not known. The sample holds no much larger clone one base away, and base qualities are not on file. The rearranged segments are TRBV20-1 and TRBJ1-2, and TRBD1 matches 9 of the central bases. The TCR originated in a female donor with ankylosing spondylitis or in good health (not recorded which). Sequenced input: blood, either unsorted or a sorted T cell fraction (not recorded which). The bases are TGCAGTGCTCGGTCCGGGGACAGGGCCTCCCCTTACAACTATGGCTACACCTTC. It encodes CSARSGDRASPYNYGYTF.